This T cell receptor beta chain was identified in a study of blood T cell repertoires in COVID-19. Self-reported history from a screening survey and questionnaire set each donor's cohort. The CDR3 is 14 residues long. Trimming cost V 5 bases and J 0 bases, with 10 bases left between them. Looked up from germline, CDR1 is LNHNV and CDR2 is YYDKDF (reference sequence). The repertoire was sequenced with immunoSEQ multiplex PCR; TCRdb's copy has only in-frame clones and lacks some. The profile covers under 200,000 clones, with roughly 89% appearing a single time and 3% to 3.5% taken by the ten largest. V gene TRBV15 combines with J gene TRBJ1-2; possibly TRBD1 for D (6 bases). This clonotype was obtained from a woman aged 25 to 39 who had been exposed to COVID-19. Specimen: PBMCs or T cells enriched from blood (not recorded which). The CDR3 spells CATSPRTANYGYTF. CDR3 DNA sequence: TGTGCCACCAGCCCTCGGACAGCTAACTATGGCTACACCTTC.